One sample yielded the 32 T cell receptor beta chains listed below, sequenced in a study of T cell responses to AZD1222 COVID-19 vaccine. Generated by immunoSEQ multiplex PCR, the TCRdb table keeps only in-frame clones and is missing some. In the table there are 100,000 to 150,000 clones, 88% of which are singletons. Material: peripheral blood, obtained on day 0 of AZD1222 vaccination. The receptors come from an adult in good health.

CDR3 sequence: CASSQVFQGGFAYGYTF. The CDR3 DNA is TGCGCCAGCAGCCAAGTTTTTCAAGGAGGGTTTGCCTATGGCTACACCTTC. The chain uses TRBV4-3 and TRBJ1-2; D is undetermined. Germline V gene lookup returns CDR1 LGHNA and CDR2 YSLEER. The CDR3 has 17 amino acids. V lost 1 base, J lost 4 bases, and 19 bases lay in between.

J is TRBJ2-7 and V is TRBV19; D is unresolved. Germline lookup yields CDR1 LNHDA and CDR2 SQIVND (reference sequence). Trimming left V 1 base short and J 0 bases short, with 10 bases between. CDR3 length: 15 residues. This chain's CDR3 is CASSIGGAGSYEQYF. The CDR3 DNA follows: TGTGCCAGTAGTATAGGCGGAGCCGGCTCCTACGAGCAGTACTTC.

In the case of this clone: Distinct nucleotide sequences in the sample also encode this CDR3. The chain carries TRBV5-1 and TRBJ1-1; 7 positions agree with TRBD1. This CDR3 is built from 14 residues. V gave up 1 base and J gave up 4 bases; unmatched junction bases: 4. Germline values: CDR1 SGHRS, CDR2 YFSETQ. The CDR3 region has the DNA TGCGCCAGCAGCTTGAGGCAGGGGGGCACTGAAGCTTTCTTT. This encodes CASSLRQGGTEAFF.

V gene TRBV18 combines with J gene TRBJ2-1; D might be TRBD1 (6 bases). CDR3 length: 13 residues. Germline assignment: CDR1 KGHSH and CDR2 LQKENI. Trimming shortened V by 0 bases and J by 15 bases, and 15 bases separated the two germline ends. This chain's CDR3 is CASSPPTGHQRFF. The CDR3 coding sequence is TGTGCCAGCTCACCACCTACGGGACACCAGAGGTTCTTC.

V usage is TRBV29-1 and J usage is TRBJ1-5, with 8 nucleotides matching TRBD1. Germline loops: CDR1 SQVTM, CDR2 ANQGSEA. The V and J ends lost 4 bases and 1 base, in that order; junction bases with no gene match: 3. This CDR3 has 14 residues. CDR3 nucleotides: TGCAGCGTTGGGGGGGACAGGAGCAATCAGCCCCAGCATTTT. Its protein is CSVGGDRSNQPQHF.

The J gene is TRBJ2-1, the V gene TRBV7-9; D possibly corresponds to TRBD2 (6 bases). Trimming took 5 bases from V and 0 from J, leaving 8 bases between them. Germline lookup yields CDR1 SEHNR and CDR2 FQNEAQ (reference sequence). The CDR3 length is 14 residues. The CDR3 region has the DNA TGTGCCAGCAGCCGGGACTCCTCCTACAATGAGCAGTTCTTC. It encodes CASSRDSSYNEQFF.

The chain links TRBV4-2 to TRBJ1-3, with D possibly matching TRBD1 (5 bases). V was trimmed by 3 bases and J by 0 bases, leaving 12 bases between them. Germline V lookup: CDR1 LGHNA, CDR2 YNFKEQ. This CDR3 region has 16 residues. CDR3 DNA sequence: TGTGCCAGCAGCCAGGGGCCAGAGCACTCTGGAAACACCATATATTTT. Translating it yields CASSQGPEHSGNTIYF.

J is TRBJ1-5 and V is TRBV15, with a possible D match to TRBD1 (6 bases). The CDR3 spans 18 residues. The V end was cut by 2 bases, the J end by 0 bases, with 17 bases between. Per germline, CDR1 LNHNV and CDR2 YYDKDF (reference sequence). Here the CDR3 reads CATSRPEDRKNSNQPQHF. The CDR3 DNA sequence: TGTGCCACCAGCAGACCTGAGGACAGAAAGAATAGCAATCAGCCCCAGCATTTT.

This clone was picked up one time. This chain links TRBV18 with TRBJ1-2, with TRBD1 matching over 9 bases. Germline CDR1 is KGHSH and CDR2 is LQKENI. The CDR3 length is 14 residues. The ends lost 6 bases at V and 7 bases at J; junction bases unmatched: 9. CDR3 nucleotide sequence: TGTGCCAGCTCCCATGAACAGGGGGCAGGTGGCTACACCTTC. It is translated as CASSHEQGAGGYTF.

The chain uses TRBV28 and TRBJ1-1, with 9 nucleotides matching TRBD1. Trimming took 3 bases from V and 4 from J; bases not matched to a gene: 3. This CDR3 spans 14 amino acids. Germline V CDR1 and CDR2: MDHEN, SYDVKM. CDR3 nucleotide sequence: TGTGCCAGCAGTTTGCCGACAGGGGGCACTGAAGCTTTCTTT. Protein sequence: CASSLPTGGTEAFF.

This clone was detected once. The genes are TRBV19 and TRBJ2-3, with TRBD2 identical over 13 bases. CDR3 length equals 18 residues. Unmatched junction bases numbered 12, after V lost 5 bases and J lost 4 bases. CDR1 is LNHDA, CDR2 SQIVND, per germline (reference sequence). CDR3 amino acids: CASSLGLAGAMRADTQYF. CDR3 nucleotide sequence: TGTGCCAGTAGTCTAGGACTAGCGGGAGCCATGAGGGCAGATACGCAGTATTTT.

On this clone: The same CDR3 also results from other DNA sequences found in this sample. This chain connects TRBV12-3 or TRBV12-4 to TRBJ1-1; D gene uncertain. V was pared by 6 bases and J by 5 bases, with 10 bases between. This CDR3 is built from 12 residues. The CDR3, as DNA: TGTGCCAGCAGCCGCCAGGTGACTGAAGCTTTCTTT. Protein: CASSRQVTEAFF.

J is TRBJ2-3 and V is TRBV5-4; 7 nucleotides align to TRBD2. V was clipped by 3 bases and J by 1 base; unmatched bases: 5. CDR1 is SGHNT, CDR2 YYREEE, per germline (reference sequence). The CDR3 loop spans 15 amino acids. The CDR3 spells CASSSSGAGTDTQYF. DNA of the CDR3: TGTGCCAGCAGCTCCAGCGGGGCCGGCACAGATACGCAGTATTTT.

V is TRBV11-2 and J is TRBJ1-2; D gene uncertain. There are 12 residues in the CDR3. Germline CDR1 SGHAT, CDR2 FQNNGV. V lost 1 base and J 6 bases, leaving 6 bases between the germline ends. The CDR3 bases are TGTGCCAGCAGCTTAGGGGAGAATGGCTACACCTTC. This encodes CASSLGENGYTF.

This clone was seen just once. This chain connects TRBV5-1 to TRBJ2-7; TRBD1 agrees at 8 bases. The ends lost 5 bases at V and 2 bases at J; junction bases unmatched: 9. Germline V CDR1 and CDR2: SGHRS, YFSETQ. CDR3 size: 15 residues. The CDR3 reads CASSQVETGAYEQYF. In DNA form, the CDR3 reads TGCGCCAGCAGTCAGGTAGAGACAGGGGCCTACGAGCAGTACTTC.

The chain employs TRBV19 and TRBJ1-1, with D tentatively TRBD1 (5 bases). CDR1 is LNHDA and CDR2 is SQIVND in the germline V gene (reference sequence). Trimming took 5 bases from V and 4 from J, leaving 14 bases between them. The CDR3 consists of 14 residues. The CDR3 here is CASSPERGVTEAFF. The CDR3 DNA sequence: TGTGCCAGTAGTCCGGAGCGAGGGGTCACTGAAGCTTTCTTT. The full variable domain, with the rest looked up from reference TRBV19 and TRBJ1-1, is DGGITQSPKYLFRKEGQNVTLSCEQNLNHDAMYWYRQDPGQGLRLIYYSQIVNDFQKGDIAEGYSVSREKKESFPLTVTSAQKNPTAFYLCASSPERGVTEAFFGQGTRLTVV.

V is TRBV4-2 and J is TRBJ1-2; D unresolved. V lost 0 bases and J 3 bases, leaving 17 bases between the germline ends. The germline V gene encodes CDR1 LGHNA and CDR2 YNFKEQ. This CDR3 has 17 amino acids. In nucleotides, the CDR3 is TGTGCCAGCAGCCAAGATTTTGACCCAGCGCCATACTATGGCTACACCTTC. Translating it yields CASSQDFDPAPYYGYTF.

This chain connects TRBV18 to TRBJ2-1, with TRBD2 matching 11 bases. The CDR3 runs to 16 residues. The germline V gene encodes CDR1 KGHSH and CDR2 LQKENI. The junction had 13 bases not matched to a gene; V was cut back by 6 bases and J by 9 bases. The CDR3 sequence is CASSRPISGGALEQFF. The CDR3 DNA follows: TGTGCCAGCTCCCGACCGATTAGCGGGGGGGCGCTTGAGCAGTTCTTC.

V and J are TRBV7-2 and TRBJ2-5; TRBD1 matches 7 bases. The CDR3 has 16 residues. V lost 1 base and J lost 2; bases outside the gene matches: 7. Germline CDR1 is SGHTA and CDR2 is FQGNSA. CDR3 coding DNA: TGTGCCAGCAGCTTAGTAGGGGACAGTAGACAAGAGACCCAGTACTTC. It codes for CASSLVGDSRQETQYF.

The chain employs TRBV27 and TRBJ2-1; 11 bases map to TRBD1. The germline gives CDR1 MNHEY, CDR2 SMNVEV (reference sequence). V dropped 5 bases and J dropped 4; count of bases not matched to a gene: 4. The length of the CDR3 is 15 residues. CDR3 sequence (DNA): TGTGCCAGCAGTGCCGGGACAGGGGGGTACAATGAGCAGTTCTTC. Protein product: CASSAGTGGYNEQFF.

This clone is judged medium-sized. The V call is TRBV4-2, the J call TRBJ1-2, with 9 bases matching TRBD1. J gave up 7 bases and V 0 bases, and 9 bases lay outside the gene matches. Germline CDR1 and CDR2: LGHNA and YNFKEQ. The CDR3 consists of 16 residues. The CDR3 here is CASSQDSGTGPLGYTF. In nucleotides, the CDR3 is TGTGCCAGCAGCCAAGATTCCGGGACAGGGCCTCTTGGCTACACCTTC.

This chain links TRBV6-1 with TRBJ1-6; D is uncertain. Trimming stripped 1 base from V and 14 bases from J, with 9 bases between. CDR1 MNHNS and CDR2 SASEGT come from the germline V gene. The CDR3 extends over 12 amino acids. Here the CDR3 reads CASSEDFITLHF. CDR3 bases: TGTGCCAGCAGTGAAGATTTTATCACCCTCCACTTT.

The chain joins TRBV30 to TRBJ2-7; no clear D. Germline lookup yields CDR1 GTSNPN and CDR2 SVGIG (reference sequence). Deletions cut 0 bases from V and 0 bases from J, with 9 bases between. The length of the CDR3 is 14 residues. The CDR3 region is CAWSVIGYSYEQYF. The CDR3 DNA sequence: TGTGCCTGGAGTGTAATTGGCTACTCCTACGAGCAGTACTTC. The full variable domain, rest sourced from reference TRBV30 and TRBJ2-7, is SQTIHQWPATLVQPVGSPLSLECTVEGTSNPNLYWYRQAAGRGLQLLFYSVGIGQISSEVPQNLSASRPQDRQFILSSKKLLLSDSGFYLCAWSVIGYSYEQYFGPGTRLTVT.

The V gene is TRBV11-1, the J gene TRBJ2-1; 9 bases line up with TRBD2. The CDR3 is made up of 14 amino acids. V lost 6 bases to trimming and J lost 3 bases; unmatched junction nucleotides: 3. Germline V lookup: CDR1 SGHAT, CDR2 FQDESV (reference sequence). This CDR3 is CASRGLADYNEQFF. The CDR3, as DNA: TGTGCCAGCAGGGGACTAGCTGACTACAATGAGCAGTTCTTC.

This chain links TRBV19 with TRBJ1-4; 10 bases match TRBD1. The CDR3 spans 15 residues. The germline V gene encodes CDR1 LNHDA and CDR2 SQIVND (reference sequence). V lost 4 bases and J lost 5; bases outside the gene matches: 4. The DNA of the CDR3 is TGTGCCAGTAGTAATCTGGGACAGGGGAATGAAAAACTGTTTTTT. Its translation is CASSNLGQGNEKLFF. Together with reference TRBV19 and TRBJ1-4, the CDR3 gives the full variable domain: DGGITQSPKYLFRKEGQNVTLSCEQNLNHDAMYWYRQDPGQGLRLIYYSQIVNDFQKGDIAEGYSVSREKKESFPLTVTSAQKNPTAFYLCASSNLGQGNEKLFFGSGTQLSVL.

V is TRBV24-1 and J is TRBJ2-3; possible D gene TRBD1, 8 bases. The CDR3 is made up of 16 amino acids. Germline V lookup: CDR1 KGHDR, CDR2 SFDVKD. V lost 3 bases and J 2 bases, leaving 14 bases between the germline ends. Written as DNA, the CDR3 is TGTGCCACCAGTGATAACAGGGGGGGAGACACAGATACGCAGTATTTT. Its protein is CATSDNRGGDTDTQYF.

This chain links TRBV2 with TRBJ1-2; tentatively, D is TRBD1 (6 bases). V lost 6 bases and J 1 base, leaving 15 bases between the germline ends. CDR1 and CDR2 from the germline V gene are SNHLY and FYNNEI. The CDR3 totals 15 residues. CDR3 amino acids: CASRRTATVNYGYTF. The CDR3 DNA reads TGTGCCAGCAGGAGGACAGCGACAGTTAACTATGGCTACACCTTC. Full variable domain (rest looked up from reference TRBV2 and TRBJ1-2): EPEVTQTPSHQVTQMGQEVILRCVPISNHLYFYWYRQILGQKVEFLVSFYNNEISEKSEIFDDQFSVERPDGSNFTLKIRSTKLEDSAMYFCASRRTATVNYGYTFGSGTRLTVV.

The J gene is TRBJ1-3, the V gene TRBV20-1; D ambiguous. The V and J ends lost 3 bases and 2 bases respectively, with 11 bases between them. From germline, CDR1 is DFQATT and CDR2 SNEGSKA (reference sequence). The CDR3 loop spans 14 amino acids. CDR3 loop: CSASYDPPGNTIYF. The CDR3 DNA is TGCAGTGCTAGTTACGACCCCCCTGGAAACACCATATATTTT.

The CDR3 sequence: CAWRTTGAFGYTF. CDR3 sequence (DNA): TGTGCCTGGAGAACAACAGGGGCCTTCGGCTACACCTTC. The J gene is TRBJ1-2, the V gene TRBV30, with 7 bases that match TRBD1. The trim removed 3 bases at V and 8 bases at J, leaving 9 bases unmatched. CDR1 is GTSNPN, CDR2 SVGIG, per germline (reference sequence). The CDR3 runs 13 residues.

This clone was counted a few times. This rearrangement joins TRBV5-1 to TRBJ2-1, with TRBD2 matching over 11 bases. V trimming: 4 bases; J trimming: 8 bases; junction bases outside the gene matches: 8. This CDR3 has 15 residues. CDR1 is SGHRS and CDR2 is YFSETQ in the germline V gene. The CDR3 nucleotides read TGCGCCAGCAGCCCAGTAGCGGGAGGGGTCGATGAGCAGTTCTTC. Amino acids: CASSPVAGGVDEQFF. Supplemented by reference TRBV5-1 and TRBJ2-1, the full variable domain reads KAGVTQTPRYLIKTRGQQVTLSCSPISGHRSVSWYQQTPGQGLQFLFEYFSETQRNKGNFPGRFSGRQFSNSRSEMNVSTLELGDSALYLCASSPVAGGVDEQFFGPGTRLTVL.

The V gene is TRBV5-6, the J gene TRBJ1-5, with a weak D call TRBD1 (5 bases). This CDR3 is built from 15 residues. Germline V lookup: CDR1 SGHDT, CDR2 YYEEEE. Trimming stripped 4 bases from V and 2 bases from J, with 13 bases between. CDR3 in amino acids: CASSGAGAGNQPQHF. The CDR3 region has the DNA TGTGCCAGCAGCGGGGCGGGCGCGGGCAATCAGCCCCAGCATTTT.

This clone was observed a single time. The chain combines TRBV3-1 (or the pseudogene TRBV3-2) with TRBJ1-2; 9 bases align to TRBD1. Trimming at V came to 4 bases and at J to 8 bases, leaving 8 bases not matched to a gene. The germline V gene encodes CDR1 LGHDT and CDR2 YNNKEL (reference sequence). This CDR3 has 14 residues. The CDR3 region has the DNA TGTGCCAGCAGCCTAATACAGGGGGCTTCGGGCTACACCTTC. Translating it yields CASSLIQGASGYTF.